The rows below give T cell receptor beta chains drawn from one sample of a study of PD-L1 blockade in urothelial cancer. TCRdb's copy holds only in-frame clones and misses some; the assay was immunoSEQ multiplex PCR. Counted here are about 44,000 clones, approximately 78% occurring once; the ten biggest clones make up under 4%. This sample comprised PBMCs, obtained around atezolizumab (anti-PD-L1) treatment. Receptors originate from a man between 65 and 85 years old with urothelial cancer. CDR3s include the opening cysteine and the closing phenylalanine or tryptophan. Fields, in order: J gene, V gene, clone size, CDR3 protein. For some rows the clone size is stated as once, few or many, or as a class when expanded; others skip it.

J gene: TRBJ1-6
V gene: TRBV7-2
clone size: -
CDR3 protein: CASSLRPFGGGIEPLHF

J gene: TRBJ2-3
V gene: TRBV10-3
clone size: -
CDR3 protein: CAISESLGGSRGTDTQYF

J gene: TRBJ2-1
V gene: TRBV6-6
clone size: -
CDR3 protein: CASKGAGGSRYNEQFF

J gene: TRBJ2-7
V gene: TRBV25-1
clone size: -
CDR3 protein: CASWDRDEQYF

J gene: TRBJ2-5
V gene: TRBV5-1
clone size: -
CDR3 protein: CASSKQGGEETQYF

J gene: TRBJ1-1
V gene: TRBV7-6
clone size: -
CDR3 protein: CASSSSTFEAFF

J gene: TRBJ1-4
V gene: TRBV9
clone size: -
CDR3 protein: CASSPGTRQGNEKLFF

J gene: TRBJ2-7
V gene: TRBV14
clone size: -
CDR3 protein: CASSQGHRFRPESEQYF

J gene: TRBJ1-6
V gene: TRBV19
clone size: -
CDR3 protein: CASRQDGYNSPLHF

J gene: TRBJ2-1
V gene: TRBV4-3
clone size: -
CDR3 protein: CASSQVSGGAVGEQFF

J gene: TRBJ1-5
V gene: TRBV4-3
clone size: -
CDR3 protein: CASSQFLSTSGNQPQHF

J gene: TRBJ1-1
V gene: TRBV19
clone size: many
CDR3 protein: CASSILPRRNTEAFF

J gene: TRBJ2-1
V gene: TRBV7-6
clone size: -
CDR3 protein: CASSDIGAWRNEQFF

J gene: TRBJ2-1
V gene: TRBV11-2
clone size: -
CDR3 protein: CASSLEGGSSYNEQFF

J gene: TRBJ1-2
V gene: TRBV4-3
clone size: -
CDR3 protein: CASSQASGGKGYTF

J gene: TRBJ1-1
V gene: TRBV2
clone size: -
CDR3 protein: CASRQTGGRSEAFF

J gene: TRBJ2-7
V gene: TRBV19
clone size: -
CDR3 protein: CASSIGSSYEQYF

J gene: TRBJ1-1
V gene: TRBV5-1
clone size: -
CDR3 protein: CASSSDRGEAFF

J gene: TRBJ1-1
V gene: TRBV7-3
clone size: -
CDR3 protein: CASSSAARGLTEAFF

J gene: TRBJ2-2
V gene: TRBV5-1
clone size: -
CDR3 protein: CASSWGTSGNTGELFF

J gene: TRBJ1-2
V gene: TRBV5-1
clone size: few
CDR3 protein: CASSSGTGGDGYTF

J gene: TRBJ1-2
V gene: TRBV11-2
clone size: -
CDR3 protein: CASSQGGGYTF

J gene: TRBJ1-1
V gene: TRBV9
clone size: -
CDR3 protein: CASSVAHNTEAFF

J gene: TRBJ2-7
V gene: TRBV19
clone size: once
CDR3 protein: CATTNDAASGTYEQYF

J gene: TRBJ2-5
V gene: TRBV15
clone size: -
CDR3 protein: CATSDSRTSGEETQYF

J gene: TRBJ1-1
V gene: TRBV11-1
clone size: -
CDR3 protein: CASSRTGDTEAFF

J gene: TRBJ1-1
V gene: TRBV30
clone size: -
CDR3 protein: CAWSRDMNTEAFF

J gene: TRBJ1-5
V gene: TRBV11-2
clone size: -
CDR3 protein: CASSPDRVGQPQHF

J gene: TRBJ2-1
V gene: TRBV5-1
clone size: -
CDR3 protein: CASSFPSNEQFF

J gene: TRBJ1-3
V gene: TRBV4-3
clone size: -
CDR3 protein: CASSQDRGGVNTIYF

J gene: TRBJ2-1
V gene: TRBV7-9
clone size: once
CDR3 protein: CASSWGTGRHEQFF

J gene: TRBJ1-2
V gene: TRBV28
clone size: -
CDR3 protein: CASSFGQGSYGYTF

J gene: TRBJ1-4
V gene: TRBV6-1
clone size: medium-sized
CDR3 protein: CASSERPGGGEKLFF

J gene: TRBJ1-1
V gene: TRBV6-1
clone size: -
CDR3 protein: CASSEVRDRGEAFF

J gene: TRBJ1-1
V gene: TRBV7-6
clone size: -
CDR3 protein: CASSLRGTEAFF

J gene: TRBJ1-2
V gene: TRBV6-6
clone size: -
CDR3 protein: CASRTGDYGYTF

J gene: TRBJ1-5
V gene: TRBV19
clone size: -
CDR3 protein: CASSIRVGQPQHF

J gene: TRBJ2-7
V gene: TRBV5-1
clone size: -
CDR3 protein: CASSAPTGTGGREQYF

J gene: TRBJ1-6
V gene: TRBV10-2
clone size: -
CDR3 protein: CASRGVDNSPLHF

J gene: TRBJ2-4
V gene: TRBV5-1
clone size: -
CDR3 protein: CASSLGTSGKNIQYF

J gene: TRBJ2-2
V gene: TRBV19
clone size: -
CDR3 protein: CASKGTGESGELFF

J gene: TRBJ2-5
V gene: TRBV21-1
clone size: -
CDR3 protein: CASSKARSWEGLKTQYF

J gene: TRBJ2-6
V gene: TRBV7-3
clone size: -
CDR3 protein: CASSLVAGGNGANVLTF

J gene: TRBJ1-1
V gene: TRBV7-3
clone size: -
CDR3 protein: CASSPQGNTEAFF

J gene: TRBJ2-1
V gene: TRBV19
clone size: -
CDR3 protein: CASSSAGGIYNEQFF

J gene: TRBJ2-3
V gene: TRBV10-3
clone size: few
CDR3 protein: CAISESYRTGIPDTQYF

J gene: TRBJ2-7
V gene: TRBV4-2
clone size: -
CDR3 protein: CASSQVRQGSYEQYF

J gene: TRBJ2-3
V gene: TRBV19
clone size: -
CDR3 protein: CASSANREDTQYF

J gene: TRBJ1-2
V gene: TRBV15
clone size: -
CDR3 protein: CATSSRTGQGYTF

J gene: TRBJ2-3
V gene: TRBV19
clone size: -
CDR3 protein: CASRKGQVTDTQYF

J gene: TRBJ1-4
V gene: TRBV5-5
clone size: once
CDR3 protein: CASSFLGQVNEKLFF

J gene: TRBJ2-5
V gene: TRBV11-3
clone size: -
CDR3 protein: CASSPTAQETQYF

J gene: TRBJ2-1
V gene: TRBV4-2
clone size: medium-sized
CDR3 protein: CASSQDPGSNNEQFF

J gene: TRBJ2-5
V gene: TRBV19
clone size: once
CDR3 protein: CASSMGQEETQYF

J gene: TRBJ1-5
V gene: TRBV11-2
clone size: -
CDR3 protein: CASSRTGGNQPQHF

J gene: TRBJ2-5
V gene: TRBV7-2
clone size: few
CDR3 protein: CASNTGTTGETQYF

J gene: TRBJ2-1
V gene: TRBV7-2
clone size: -
CDR3 protein: CASSPEWGLAGGNEQFF

J gene: TRBJ2-7
V gene: TRBV5-8
clone size: -
CDR3 protein: CASSSTSYEQYF